The rows below give T cell receptor beta chains drawn from one sample of a study of read filtering for tumor transcriptome and immune sequencing. MiXCR, applied by TCRdb to the reads, yields one record per CDR3 protein. This repertoire shows 30,000 to 45,000 distinct CDR3 sequences, approximately 15% found once; its top ten account for approximately 7%. The sample taken for sequencing was a population of CD138-negative cells sorted from bone marrow. The receptors here all came from a donor over 35 with multiple myeloma. Both conserved end residues are part of each CDR3. A D gene is named only where the DNA matches it firmly. Clone size is shown for a subset of rows, as once, few, many or a class of expanded clone.

TRBJ2-1 few - TRBV2 CASSGMGVTYNEQFF TGTGCCAGCAGTGGAATGGGAGTCACCTACAATGAGCAGTTCTTC
TRBJ2-5 many - TRBV28 CASSVGGSQETQYF TGTGCCAGCAGTGTCGGGGGCTCCCAAGAGACCCAGTACTTC
TRBJ2-2 many - TRBV12-3/TRBV12-4 CASSFGTGRNGELFF TGTGCCAGCAGTTTTGGAACAGGGAGGAACGGGGAGCTGTTTTTT
TRBJ2-1 many TRBD2 TRBV7-9 CASSPVTSGGPNEQFF TGTGCCAGCAGCCCCGTTACTAGCGGGGGCCCTAATGAGCAGTTCTTC
TRBJ1-2 many - TRBV12-3/TRBV12-4 CASRGPGSYKTGYTF TGTGCCAGCAGGGGGCCGGGGTCTTATAAGACTGGCTACACCTTC
TRBJ1-1 many - TRBV7-3 CASSLGTVNTEAFF TGTGCCAGCAGCCTAGGGACGGTGAACACTGAAGCTTTCTTT
TRBJ2-1 many - TRBV7-9 CASSPPFRDSSYNEQFF TGTGCCAGCAGCCCTCCTTTCCGGGACTCATCCTACAATGAGCAGTTCTTC
TRBJ2-1 - - TRBV6-1 CASSGLGRGNELFF TGTGCCAGCAGTGGATTGGGCCGGGGCAATGAGCTGTTCTTC
TRBJ1-2 many TRBD1 TRBV2 CASSSRTGSHRGYGYTF TGTGCCAGCAGTAGTCGGACAGGAAGCCACCGAGGCTACGGCTACACCTTC
TRBJ2-2 many - TRBV20-1 CSARKEGEYTGELFF TGCAGTGCTAGAAAGGAGGGGGAGTACACCGGGGAGCTGTTTTTT
TRBJ1-1 many TRBD1 TRBV5-1 CASSARDRAEAFF TGCGCCAGCAGCGCCCGGGACAGGGCGGAAGCTTTCTTT
TRBJ2-3 many - TRBV2 CASNTRLSTQYF TGTGCCAGTAACACCAGATTGTCGACGCAGTATTTT
TRBJ2-2 many - TRBV5-1 CASSFRDTGGGTGELFF TGCGCCAGCAGCTTTAGGGACACCGGAGGGGGAACCGGGGAGCTGTTTTTT
TRBJ2-1 many - TRBV19 CASSSGLKVNEQFF TGTGCCAGTTCGTCAGGGCTGAAGGTCAATGAGCAGTTCTTC
TRBJ1-1 - - TRBV27 CASSFGRGNTEAFF TGTGCCAGCAGTTTTGGCAGGGGGAACACTGAAGCTTTCTTT
TRBJ2-6 many - TRBV6-1 CASSEARGCTASGANVLTF TGTGCCAGCAGTGAAGCGCGAGGGTGTACAGCTTCTGGGGCCAACGTCCTGACTTTC
TRBJ2-1 - TRBD2 TRBV6-2/TRBV6-3 CASSLAGGPKVEQFF TGTGCCAGCAGTCTGGCGGGAGGGCCGAAGGTTGAGCAGTTCTTC
TRBJ2-2 many - TRBV11-2 CASTYITGELFF TGTGCCAGCACCTATATCACCGGGGAGCTGTTTTTT
TRBJ1-5 many TRBD1 TRBV20-1 CSATQGAGYSNQPQHF TGCAGTGCTACCCAGGGGGCGGGATATAGCAATCAGCCCCAGCATTTT
TRBJ2-3 many TRBD2 TRBV7-2 CASSTQLAGGRDTQYF TGTGCCAGCAGCACCCAACTAGCGGGAGGAAGGGATACGCAGTATTTT
TRBJ1-5 - TRBD1 TRBV11-2 CASSLVRGQQPQHF TGTGCCAGCAGCTTAGTAAGGGGGCAACAGCCCCAGCATTTT
TRBJ1-1 many TRBD1 TRBV5-1 CATKGDRGAEAFF TGCGCCACCAAGGGGGACAGGGGCGCTGAAGCTTTCTTT
TRBJ2-7 many TRBD2 TRBV11-3 CASSALAGKQYF TGTGCCAGCAGCGCCCTAGCGGGGAAGCAGTACTTC
TRBJ2-7 many - TRBV21-1 CASSGGTGSSSYEQYF TGTGCCAGCAGCGGAGGGACAGGGAGTTCGAGCTACGAGCAGTACTTC
TRBJ2-3 many TRBD1 TRBV5-5 CASSRTGSGLKTDTQYF TGTGCCAGCAGCCGGACAGGATCAGGACTGAAGACAGATACGCAGTATTTT
TRBJ2-2 - TRBD1 TRBV11-2 CASSFGQGVGELFF TGTGCCAGCAGCTTCGGACAGGGGGTCGGGGAGCTGTTTTTT
TRBJ1-2 - TRBD1 TRBV3-1 CASSLNRRDRGTTF TGTGCCAGCAGCCTAAACCGAAGGGACAGGGGGACCACCTTC
TRBJ2-3 many - TRBV10-2 CASSESGGDGDTQYF TGCGCCAGCAGTGAGTCAGGAGGGGACGGAGATACGCAGTATTTT
TRBJ1-5 many - TRBV15 CATSRDLGHSNQPQHF TGTGCCACCAGCAGAGATCTTGGTCATAGCAATCAGCCCCAGCATTTT
TRBJ2-1 many - TRBV28 CASSLEYNEQFF TGTGCCAGCAGTCTTGAGTACAATGAGCAGTTCTTC
TRBJ2-7 many - TRBV18 CASSPPSTGQGEQYF TGTGCCAGCTCACCACCGTCTACAGGGCAGGGGGAGCAGTACTTC
TRBJ1-2 many TRBD1 TRBV20-1 CSARGALSGTGANYGYTF TGCAGTGCTAGGGGCGCATTATCCGGGACAGGGGCTAACTATGGCTACACCTTC
TRBJ2-7 many - TRBV5-1 CASSSTGAPYEQYF TGCGCCAGCAGCTCAACGGGGGCACCCTACGAGCAGTACTTC
TRBJ1-1 few - TRBV20-1 CSAREGGRYEAFF TGCAGTGCTAGAGAAGGTGGCCGCTATGAAGCTTTCTTT
TRBJ2-5 many - TRBV3-1 CASSQGERARNF TGTGCCAGCAGCCAAGGGGAACGGGCAAGGAACTTC
TRBJ2-5 few - TRBV5-6 CASSSGGAPETQYF TGTGCCAGCAGCTCTGGAGGGGCCCCAGAGACCCAGTACTTC
TRBJ2-5 many - TRBV27 CASSFSRVETQYF TGTGCCAGCAGTTTCTCCAGGGTTGAGACCCAGTACTTC
TRBJ1-1 few TRBD1 TRBV10-1 CASSRGDNTEAFF TGCGCCAGCAGCAGGGGGGATAACACTGAAGCTTTCTTT
TRBJ2-3 many TRBD2 TRBV9 CASSVGLAGGSSTDTQYF TGCGCCAGCAGCGTAGGTCTAGCGGGAGGTTCTTCCACAGATACGCAGTATTTT
TRBJ1-1 many - TRBV5-1 CASSLGGGEVEAFF TGCGCCAGCAGCTTAGGCGGAGGGGAAGTTGAAGCTTTCTTT
TRBJ2-7 many TRBD1 TRBV19 CASSRRDRGPYEQYF TGTGCCAGTAGCCGGAGGGACAGGGGGCCTTACGAGCAGTACTTC
TRBJ1-1 many - TRBV7-2 CASSLARGGLEAFF TGTGCCAGCAGCTTAGCGCGGGGGGGGTTGGAAGCTTTCTTT
TRBJ2-7 many - TRBV20-1 CSARDYRTPNWGEQYF TGCAGTGCTAGAGATTACCGGACTCCTAATTGGGGCGAGCAGTACTTC
TRBJ2-2 few - TRBV5-5 CASSWTVAGELFF TGTGCCAGCAGCTGGACGGTAGCCGGGGAGCTGTTTTTT
TRBJ2-3 many TRBD1 TRBV12-3/TRBV12-4 CASSLGQGADTQYF TGTGCCAGCAGTTTAGGTCAGGGGGCAGATACGCAGTATTTT
TRBJ2-6 many TRBD1 TRBV11-2 CASSLRRQGVSGANVLTF TGTGCCAGCAGCTTACGGAGACAGGGGGTATCTGGGGCCAACGTCCTGACTTTC
TRBJ2-3 - - TRBV11-3 CASRISTDTQYF TGTGCCAGCAGGATTAGCACAGATACGCAGTATTTT
TRBJ2-3 many TRBD2 TRBV5-1 CASSLSAGGPADTQYF TGCGCCAGCAGCTTGTCGGCGGGGGGGCCGGCAGATACGCAGTATTTT
TRBJ1-1 many - TRBV20-1 CSAPKGVRTEAFF TGCAGTGCTCCGAAAGGAGTGCGGACTGAAGCTTTCTTT
TRBJ1-1 many - TRBV29-1 CSVPKEGNTEAFF TGCAGCGTTCCAAAGGAGGGGAACACTGAAGCTTTCTTT
TRBJ1-5 medium-sized - TRBV7-8 CASSLVGGHSNQPQHF TGTGCCAGCAGCTTAGTGGGAGGTCATAGCAATCAGCCCCAGCATTTT
TRBJ2-5 many - TRBV5-1 CASSRQTGETQYF TGCGCCAGCAGTCGCCAGACCGGAGAGACCCAGTACTTC
TRBJ2-2 many - TRBV12-3/TRBV12-4 CASREGTGELFF TGTGCCAGCAGGGAGGGAACCGGGGAGCTGTTTTTT